This T cell receptor beta chain was sequenced for a study of PD-1 blockade in classical Hodgkin lymphoma. The study, taken as a whole, reports: At C4D1, TCR diversity had climbed significantly for CD4+ cells, though not for CD8+ cells. Complete responders matched newly diagnosed patients in baseline diversity.

Produced via immunoSEQ multiplex PCR; TCRdb's table is partial and in-frame only. The top ten hold around 24% of the sample, which has more than 11,000 clones, 70% to 85% seen once. In regard to this clone: The target antigen is unknown.

Relapses following autologous stem cell transplantation were seen in all patients, with brentuximab vedotin exposure varying. The best responses consisted of complete response, partial response or progressive disease. The length of the CDR3 is 12 residues. Germline V gene data show CDR1 as LNHDA and CDR2 as SQIVND (reference sequence). The V end was cut by 8 bases, the J end by 2 bases, with 9 bases between. This receptor was identified in a human donor with classical Hodgkin lymphoma. The starting material was peripheral blood mononuclear cells (PBMCs), obtained at baseline. V usage is TRBV19 and J usage is TRBJ1-2, with no clear D. DNA of the CDR3: TGTGCCAGTCTTGACGGAAACTATGGCTACACCTTC. Translation: CASLDGNYGYTF.